Listed below are T cell receptor beta chains from one sample, sequenced in a study of cytomegalovirus exposure and HLA in healthy donors. Method: immunoSEQ multiplex PCR; TCRdb's copy keeps in-frame clones and lacks some. Of over 95,000 clones listed, roughly 80% are singletons. The sample was PBMCs. Receptor source: a female donor in good health and CMV-seronegative. Each CDR3 is given with its conserved first and last residue. Each record gives: clone size, D gene, J gene, V gene, CDR3 DNA, CDR3 protein. A D gene is named only where the DNA matches it firmly. Some rows mark clone size as missing; the rest say once, few, many or name a class of expanded clone.

>.|TRBD1|TRBJ2-2|TRBV4-3
TGCGCCAGCAGCCAACGGCAGGGGGCGAACACCGGGGAGCTGTTTTTT
CASSQRQGANTGELFF
>.|TRBD1|TRBJ2-5|TRBV19
TGTGCCAGTACACCGGGACAGGGGAAAGAGACCCAGTACTTC
CASTPGQGKETQYF
>.|.|TRBJ2-5|TRBV4-3
TGCGCCAGCAGCCAAGAATCCGGGGGGCCTGAGACCCAGTACTTC
CASSQESGGPETQYF
>few|TRBD1|TRBJ1-6|TRBV30
TGTGCCTGGAGGACGGGGACAGGGGTCATACCCCTCCACTTT
CAWRTGTGVIPLHF
>.|.|TRBJ2-1|TRBV5-1
TGCGCCAGCAGCTTCTCCGGGAACTCCTACAATGAGCAGTTCTTC
CASSFSGNSYNEQFF
>once|.|TRBJ2-3|TRBV10-2
TGCGCCAGCACCAAACTACAACATGGCACAGATACGCAGTATTTT
CASTKLQHGTDTQYF
>.|TRBD2|TRBJ2-1|TRBV27
TGTGCCAGCAGTTCCAGACTAGCGGGAGAATACAATGAGCAGTTCTTC
CASSSRLAGEYNEQFF
>.|TRBD1|TRBJ1-5|TRBV19
TGTGCCAGTAGTCTTGCAGGGGGCGAGCCCCAGCATTTT
CASSLAGGEPQHF
>.|.|TRBJ2-1|TRBV2
TGTGCCAGCAGTGCCCGGCTGGGACATACGCAGAGCTCCTACAATGAGCAGTTCTTC
CASSARLGHTQSSYNEQFF
>.|TRBD1|TRBJ2-1|TRBV7-3
TGTGCCAGCAGCTTAACCCGCGACAGGGGTGGCGATGAGCAGTTCTTC
CASSLTRDRGGDEQFF
>.|TRBD1|TRBJ1-2|TRBV25-1
TGTGCCAGCAGTGACGACAGGGTGTTGAACGGCTACACCTTC
CASSDDRVLNGYTF
>.|TRBD1|TRBJ1-2|TRBV9
TGTGCCAGCAGCGCAGGGGAAGGGGGCAGCTATGGCTACACCTTC
CASSAGEGGSYGYTF
>.|TRBD1|TRBJ1-1|TRBV11-2
TGTGCCAGCAGTTCCAGCCCCGGGACAGGGAACACTGAAGCTTTCTTT
CASSSSPGTGNTEAFF
>.|.|TRBJ1-6|TRBV9
TGTGCCAGCAGCGTAGAGGGGAGGGGGGGTTCACCCCTCCACTTT
CASSVEGRGGSPLHF